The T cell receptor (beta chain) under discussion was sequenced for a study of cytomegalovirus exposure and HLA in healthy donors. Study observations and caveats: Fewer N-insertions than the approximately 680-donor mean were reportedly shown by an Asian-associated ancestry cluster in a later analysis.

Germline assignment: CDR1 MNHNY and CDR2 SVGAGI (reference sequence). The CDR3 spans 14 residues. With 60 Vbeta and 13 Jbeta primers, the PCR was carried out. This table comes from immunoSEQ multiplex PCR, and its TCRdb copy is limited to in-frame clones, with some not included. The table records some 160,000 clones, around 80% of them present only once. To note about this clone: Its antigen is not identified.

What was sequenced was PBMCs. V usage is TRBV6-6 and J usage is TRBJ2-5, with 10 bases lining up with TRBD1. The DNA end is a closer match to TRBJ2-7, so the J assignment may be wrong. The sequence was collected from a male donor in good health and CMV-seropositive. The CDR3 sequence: CASSYRTGGREQYF. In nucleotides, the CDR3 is TGTGCCAGCAGTTACCGGACAGGGGGGCGCGAGCAGTACTTC.